This T cell receptor beta chain comes out of a study of blood T cell repertoires in COVID-19. Study-wide background: The analysed material was cDNA or gDNA that came from T cells, B-cell-depleted T cells, or PBMCs.

Source study methods: By means of reference gene primer amplification, nucleated cell counts were estimated. Generated by immunoSEQ multiplex PCR, the TCRdb table keeps only in-frame clones and is missing some. The V and J calls and clone size come from that table; D and trimming were worked out from the DNA. The sample includes just over 300,000 clones, around nine tenths of them seen just once. The CDR3 has 16 residues. Germline V CDR1 and CDR2: MGHRA, YSYEKL. After removal of 3 bases from V and 4 bases from J, the junction contained 8 bases not matched to a gene. The sequence was obtained from a woman in her thirties with COVID-19, enrolled during active disease. Sample: peripheral blood. The chain couples TRBV4-1 to TRBJ1-4; TRBD1 matches at 7 bases. The CDR3 sequence is CASSHEGASDNEKLFF. In DNA form, the CDR3 reads TGCGCCAGCAGCCATGAGGGGGCGTCCGATAATGAAAAACTGTTTTTT.